This TCR beta chain appears in the sequencing data of a study of OX40 agonist ivuxolimab in advanced cancers. Looking at the study overall: As their treatment, patients were administered ivuxolimab, an agonistic anti-OX40 (CD134) antibody. Whole-study findings and limits: Partial responders at 0.1-3.0 mg/kg showed near-lowest clonal expansion. The mean number of expanded clones was higher in CD8+ T cells than in CD4+.

In the case of this clone: Its antigen is still unknown.

Method: immunoSEQ multiplex PCR; TCRdb's copy keeps in-frame clones and lacks some. This table has some 68,000 clones, around 87% appearing once. The germline gives CDR1 ENHRY, CDR2 SYGVKD. The CDR3 has 15 amino acids. J gave up 4 bases and V 1 base, and 2 bases lay outside the gene matches. The clonotype was recovered from an adult with an advanced solid tumor such as melanoma, head and neck, liver or kidney cancer. Material: CD4+ or CD8+ T cells sorted from blood, obtained in a trial of the OX40 agonist ivuxolimab. The rearrangement joins TRBV10-3 to TRBJ2-1, with TRBD1 matching over 9 bases. CDR3 protein: CAISELTGGYNEQFF. The CDR3 region has the DNA TGTGCCATCAGTGAGTTGACAGGGGGTTACAATGAGCAGTTCTTC.